This record concerns one T cell receptor beta chain sequence. Its recognized antigen is unknown. One base away there is no much larger clone; base qualities are not given. Receptor libraries were prepared by the immunoSEQ multiplex PCR assay. Around 9.9 x 10^4 TCR templates per sample were assayed by the deep sequencing platform. Genomic DNA extracted from sorted T cells was used for TCRbeta CDR3 sequencing. The source study handled its data this way. Clonal analysis of TCRbeta CDR3 data was done in the R programming language. Comparing unstimulated samples against CFSE-low samples taken after the reaction was how alloreactive CD4+ and CD8+ clones were defined. Regulatory or non-regulatory origin of alloreactive CD4+ clones was assigned by matching sequences to the sorted unstimulated Treg and non-Treg repertoires. Entries here come from immuneACCESS through TCRdb and include only in-frame sequences with V and J called. Some clones fail to appear in such tables; in the studies checked, an unresolved V gene covers under half of the shortfall, and the cause of the remainder is unknown. Clone size and V and J calls were adopted from that table, with D and trimming inferred from the DNA. The sample table holds 80,000 to 95,000 clones, of which around 95% were seen once. Clones ranked in the top ten supply around a sixth of the sample.

This sample is drawn from a study of siplizumab effects on memory and regulatory T cells (dated by TCRdb to between 2018 and 2021). As for the study more broadly: The effect of the anti-CD2 antibody siplizumab on alloreactive T-cell subsets was examined in allogeneic mixed lymphocyte reactions constructed from human PBMCs. The study at large found these results: Unstimulated naive T cells appeared to be more diverse than memory T cells, and naive cells seemed to make a substantial contribution to the alloresponse. Among mappable alloreactive CD4+ clones, the Treg-derived fraction averaged about 75% with siplizumab versus 25% to 30% in control reactions. Sequences below about 10^-5 frequency were poorly captured, so only a minor fraction of alloreactive clones could be mapped to unstimulated subsets. For roughly 75-97% of proliferating CD4+ or CD8+ clones, no naive or memory phenotype could be assigned. Whether proliferating Tregs from siplizumab cultures actually had suppressive function was not functionally confirmed. The cumulative frequency of alloreactive sequences that could be traced back to unstimulated CD4+ memory T cells was significantly reduced by siplizumab.

Trimming takes 1 base from V and 5 bases from J, and the germline ends sit 14 bases apart. The CDR3 runs 15 amino acids, cysteine and phenylalanine included. Of all the DNA, just the CDR3 is kept, 45 bases in frame from base 1. CDR1 SGHVS and CDR2 FNYEAQ are derived from the germline V gene. Sorted unstimulated T cells, along with proliferating T cells recovered from mixed lymphocyte reactions, underwent TCRbeta CDR3 sequencing. Fresh whole blood from ten HLA-typed healthy donors served as the source for isolating PBMCs. Sequencing was carried out using CD8+ T cells sorted from blood. This receptor was obtained from a human donor in good health. The chain couples TRBV7-6 to TRBJ2-5; the D gene is possibly TRBD1 or TRBD2, each agreeing over 6 bases. CDR3 region: CASSLEGGRLETQYF. In nucleotide form, the sequence is TGTGCCAGCAGCTTAGAGGGGGGACGCTTGGAGACCCAGTACTTC.